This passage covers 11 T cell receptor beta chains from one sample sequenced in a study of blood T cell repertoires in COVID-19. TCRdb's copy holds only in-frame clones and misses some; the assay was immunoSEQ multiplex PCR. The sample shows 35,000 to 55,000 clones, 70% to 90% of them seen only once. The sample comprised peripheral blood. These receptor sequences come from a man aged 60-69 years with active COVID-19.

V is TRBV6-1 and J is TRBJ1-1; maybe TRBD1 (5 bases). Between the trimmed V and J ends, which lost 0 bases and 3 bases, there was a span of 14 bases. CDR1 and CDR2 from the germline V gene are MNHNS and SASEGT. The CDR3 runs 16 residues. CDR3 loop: CASSEAPGGGDTEAFF. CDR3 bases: TGTGCCAGCAGTGAAGCGCCGGGGGGAGGCGACACTGAAGCTTTCTTT.

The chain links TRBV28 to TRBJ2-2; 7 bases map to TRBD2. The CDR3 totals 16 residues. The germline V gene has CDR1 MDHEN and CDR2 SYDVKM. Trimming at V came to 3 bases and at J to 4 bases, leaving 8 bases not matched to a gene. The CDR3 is CASSFRRELGTGELFF. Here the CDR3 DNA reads TGTGCCAGCAGTTTTCGGCGGGAGCTGGGCACCGGGGAGCTGTTTTTT.

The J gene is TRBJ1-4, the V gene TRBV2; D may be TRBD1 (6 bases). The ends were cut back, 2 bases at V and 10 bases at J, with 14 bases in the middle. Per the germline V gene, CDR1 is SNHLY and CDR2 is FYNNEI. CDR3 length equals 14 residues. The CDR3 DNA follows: TGTGCCAGCAGTGAATCGGGGGGCACTGGAAAACTGTTTTTT. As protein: CASSESGGTGKLFF.

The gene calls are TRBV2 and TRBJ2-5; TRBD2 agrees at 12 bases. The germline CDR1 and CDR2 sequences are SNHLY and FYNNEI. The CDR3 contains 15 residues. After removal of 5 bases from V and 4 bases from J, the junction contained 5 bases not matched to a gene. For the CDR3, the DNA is TGTGCCAGCAGTCCGGGACTAGCGGGCCCAGAGACCCAGTACTTC. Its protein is CASSPGLAGPETQYF.

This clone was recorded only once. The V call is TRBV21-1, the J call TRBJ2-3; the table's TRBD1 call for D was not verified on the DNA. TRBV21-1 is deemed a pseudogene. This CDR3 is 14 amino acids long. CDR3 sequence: CASNQTGPTDTQYF. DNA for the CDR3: TGTGCCAGCAACCAAACAGGGCCCACAGATACGCAGTATTTT.

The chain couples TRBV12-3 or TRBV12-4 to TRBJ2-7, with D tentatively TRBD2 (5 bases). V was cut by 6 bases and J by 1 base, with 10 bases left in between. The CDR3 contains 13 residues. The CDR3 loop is CASSPGLSYEQYF. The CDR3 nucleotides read TGTGCCAGCAGCCCCGGACTTTCCTACGAGCAGTACTTC.

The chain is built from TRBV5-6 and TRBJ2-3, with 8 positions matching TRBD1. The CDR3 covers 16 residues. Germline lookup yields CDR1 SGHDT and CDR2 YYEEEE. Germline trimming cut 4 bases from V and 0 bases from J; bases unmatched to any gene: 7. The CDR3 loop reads CASSRTGTGSTDTQYF. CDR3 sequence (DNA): TGTGCCAGCAGCCGGACGGGGACAGGAAGCACAGATACGCAGTATTTT. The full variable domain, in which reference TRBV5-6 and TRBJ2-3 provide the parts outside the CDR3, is DAGVTQSPTHLIKTRGQQVTLRCSPKSGHDTVSWYQQALGQGPQFIFQYYEEEERQRGNFPDRFSGHQFPNYSSELNVNALLLGDSALYLCASSRTGTGSTDTQYFGPGTRLTVL.

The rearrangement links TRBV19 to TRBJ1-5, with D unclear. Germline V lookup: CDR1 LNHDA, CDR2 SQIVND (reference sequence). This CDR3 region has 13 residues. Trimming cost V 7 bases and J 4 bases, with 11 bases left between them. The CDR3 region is CASTRTDNQPQHF. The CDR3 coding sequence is TGTGCCAGTACCCGGACTGATAATCAGCCCCAGCATTTT.

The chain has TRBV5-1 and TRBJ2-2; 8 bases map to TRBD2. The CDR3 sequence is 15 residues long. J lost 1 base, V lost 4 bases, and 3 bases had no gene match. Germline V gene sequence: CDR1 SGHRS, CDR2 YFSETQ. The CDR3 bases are TGCGCCAGCAGCCCTACTAGCGGGAACACCGGGGAGCTGTTTTTT. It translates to CASSPTSGNTGELFF.

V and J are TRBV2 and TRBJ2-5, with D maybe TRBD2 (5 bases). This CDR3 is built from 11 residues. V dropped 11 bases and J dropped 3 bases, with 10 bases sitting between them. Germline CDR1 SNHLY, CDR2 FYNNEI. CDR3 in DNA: TGTGCCTCGAGAGCGGAAGAGACCCAGTACTTC. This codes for CASRAEETQYF.

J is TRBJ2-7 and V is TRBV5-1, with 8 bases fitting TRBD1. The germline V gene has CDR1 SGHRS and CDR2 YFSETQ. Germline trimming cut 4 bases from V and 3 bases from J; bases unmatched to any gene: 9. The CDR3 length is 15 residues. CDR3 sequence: CASSEGTGRLYEQYF. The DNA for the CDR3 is TGCGCCAGCAGCGAGGGGACAGGCCGACTCTACGAGCAGTACTTC.